This TCR beta chain was found in a study of control samples from healthy donors and cancer patients. Assay: immunoSEQ multiplex PCR; the TCRdb copy retains only in-frame clones and omits some. The sample records over 20,000 clones, 82% being singletons. This clone was seen more than once but under ten times. Sequenced: PBMCs. This clonotype originated in a man in his 60s with colorectal cancer.

CDR3 bases: TGTGCCAGCTCCGGGGGCGCGGATCAGCCCCAGCATTTT. It encodes CASSGGADQPQHF. The chain has TRBV12-3 or TRBV12-4 and TRBJ1-5; possible D gene TRBD1, 6 bases. CDR3 size: 13 residues. The ends were cut back, 8 bases at V and 5 bases at J, with 13 bases in the middle.